The 5 T cell receptor beta chains in this list originate from one sample, sequenced in a study of shared clonotypes between healthy human individuals. Using immunoSEQ multiplex PCR, the repertoire was profiled, and TCRdb retains in-frame clones only, with some absent. Among more than 2,000,000 clones listed, roughly 93% were seen once. Sequenced input: naive CD4+ T cells from PBMCs. This sample's subset: CD45RA+ positively selected. The receptors derive from a young man in good health. Some clones in this sample may be carry-over from other donors' samples.

The rearrangement joins TRBV5-4 to TRBJ1-2; D perhaps matches TRBD1 (5 bases). Germline CDR1 reads SGHNT; CDR2 reads YYREEE (reference sequence). Between the trimmed V and J ends, which lost 4 bases and 6 bases, there was a span of 22 bases. The CDR3 contains 16 residues. CDR3 residues: CASSGRGPPPRDGYTF. The CDR3 DNA sequence: TGTGCCAGCAGCGGCCGGGGCCCACCCCCGAGGGATGGCTACACCTTC.

CDR3 nucleotide sequence: TGTGCCAGCAGCGTAGGCGCCCCTGCGGGACGAGAGACCCAGTACTTC. Translated, it gives CASSVGAPAGRETQYF. The chain combines TRBV9 with TRBJ2-5; tentatively, D is TRBD2 (6 bases). The CDR3 length is 16 residues. V gave up 0 bases and J gave up 4 bases, with 16 bases separating them. The germline V gene encodes CDR1 SGDLS and CDR2 YYNGEE.

This chain joins TRBV10-3 and TRBJ2-2, with TRBD1 matching 7 bases. The J segment lost 1 base and the V segment lost 3 bases, leaving 2 bases of the junction unmatched. Germline lookup yields CDR1 ENHRY and CDR2 SYGVKD. There are 15 residues in the CDR3. For the CDR3, the DNA is TGTGCCATCAGTGAAGGGACAGTGAACACCGGGGAGCTGTTTTTT. Translating gives CAISEGTVNTGELFF.

This clone was recorded once. V gene TRBV18 combines with J gene TRBJ2-1; tentatively, D is TRBD1 (6 bases). V lost 5 bases, J lost 7 bases, and 15 bases lay in between. The germline V gene encodes CDR1 KGHSH and CDR2 LQKENI. This CDR3 is built from 14 residues. CDR3 sequence reads: CASSDTLQGNEQFF. The DNA of the CDR3 is TGTGCCAGCTCAGATACCTTACAGGGTAATGAGCAGTTCTTC.

As to this clone: Within the sample, other DNA sequences also encode this same CDR3. The chain couples TRBV5-1 to TRBJ2-3; D might be TRBD1 (6 bases). Looked up from germline, CDR1 is SGHRS and CDR2 is YFSETQ. V was pared by 8 bases and J by 4 bases, with 20 bases between. CDR3 length: 15 amino acids. DNA for the CDR3: TGCGCCAGTTCCGTTGGGGGCAGGGCCGCAGATACGCAGTATTTT. It is translated as CASSVGGRAADTQYF. The entire variable domain, with the rest obtained from reference TRBV5-1 and TRBJ2-3, is as follows: KAGVTQTPRYLIKTRGQQVTLSCSPISGHRSVSWYQQTPGQGLQFLFEYFSETQRNKGNFPGRFSGRQFSNSRSEMNVSTLELGDSALYLCASSVGGRAADTQYFGPGTRLTVL.